These 8 T cell receptor beta chains share one sample of origin, sequenced in a study of OX40 agonist ivuxolimab in advanced cancers. Libraries came from the immunoSEQ multiplex PCR assay. TCRdb took this table from immuneACCESS and kept in-frame rearrangements with V and J called. Such tables lack part of the clones; where checked against another copy, unresolved V genes explain under half of the gap, and the rest is unexplained. A total of more than 50,000 clones appear in this sample, about 85% of them only once. About 3.7% of the sample belongs to the ten largest clones. The sample in question was CD4+ or CD8+ T cells sorted from blood, obtained in a trial of the OX40 agonist ivuxolimab. These receptors all stem from an adult with an advanced solid tumor such as melanoma, head and neck, liver or kidney cancer.

This clone appeared a few times. The chain carries TRBV9 and TRBJ2-7, with D hard to call. V was shortened by 0 bases and J by 3 bases, with 10 bases between the two germline ends. This CDR3 contains 14 residues. CDR1 and CDR2 from the germline V gene are SGDLS and YYNGEE. DNA for the CDR3: TGTGCCAGCAGCGTAGCGGCAAGTAACTACGAGCAGTACTTC. The encoded protein is CASSVAASNYEQYF.

This chain connects TRBV11-3 to TRBJ2-7; D is perhaps TRBD1 or TRBD2 (5 bases each). Trimming cost V 4 bases and J 2 bases, with 12 bases left between them. CDR1 SGHNT and CDR2 YENEEA come from the germline V gene. CDR3 length equals 14 residues. The DNA of the CDR3 is TGTGCCAGCAGCTCCCGGGACGTAACCTACGAGCAGTACTTC. Amino acid sequence: CASSSRDVTYEQYF.

The chain carries TRBV2 and TRBJ2-1, with D possibly being TRBD1 (6 bases). Germline CDR1 and CDR2: SNHLY and FYNNEI. The ends were cut back, 8 bases at V and 0 bases at J, with 14 bases in the middle. The CDR3 has 15 amino acids. CDR3 amino acids: CASSRTESSYNEQFF. Written as DNA, the CDR3 is TGTGCCAGCTCTAGGACAGAAAGCTCCTACAATGAGCAGTTCTTC.

The chain is built from TRBV27 and TRBJ2-5; D unclear. The CDR3 length is 9 residues. Trimming pared 8 bases from V and 14 bases from J, leaving 12 bases between. CDR1 MNHEY and CDR2 SMNVEV come from the germline V gene (reference sequence). DNA for the CDR3: TGTGCCAGCCTGGCTTACCCCTACTTC. Translating gives CASLAYPYF.

The rearrangement joins TRBV19 to TRBJ2-3; 8 bases align to TRBD2. This CDR3 has 16 amino acids. After removal of 5 bases from V and 3 bases from J, the junction contained 10 bases not matched to a gene. Germline-derived CDR1 and CDR2 are LNHDA and SQIVND (reference sequence). CDR3 loop: CASSFRAGVGTDTQYF. The CDR3 DNA is TGTGCCAGTAGTTTCCGAGCGGGAGTTGGGACAGATACGCAGTATTTT.

The V and J genes are TRBV6-5 and TRBJ2-7; D perhaps matches TRBD2 (6 bases). The CDR3 length is 13 residues. The germline CDR1 and CDR2 sequences are MNHEY and SVGAGI. The V end lost 6 bases, the J end lost 7 bases, and 16 bases lay between the germline ends. This CDR3 reads CASRPPGLGEQYF. Here the CDR3 DNA reads TGTGCCAGCAGACCTCCGGGACTTGGGGAGCAGTACTTC.

The J gene is TRBJ1-1, the V gene TRBV14; D ambiguous. CDR1 and CDR2 (germline): SGHDN, FVKESK. Trimming took 4 bases from V and 3 from J, leaving 9 bases between them. The CDR3 has 13 amino acids. CDR3 bases: TGTGCCAGCAGCCCGATAAGGCACACTGAAGCTTTCTTT. Translated, it gives CASSPIRHTEAFF.

This clone appeared once. The rearrangement uses TRBV6-1 and TRBJ1-4, with TRBD1 matching over 8 bases. Germline assignment: CDR1 MNHNS and CDR2 SASEGT. J lost 6 bases, V lost 6 bases, and 9 bases had no gene match. The CDR3 has 15 residues. Here the CDR3 reads CASRPPGQEDEKLFF. The CDR3 bases are TGTGCCAGCAGACCTCCGGGACAGGAAGATGAAAAACTGTTTTTT.